This is a list of T cell receptor beta chains from one sample in a study of T-cell memory formation after mild COVID-19. Using its own MiXCR run on the 5' RACE reads, TCRdb lists one record per CDR3 protein. In the table there are roughly 400,000 distinct CDR3 sequences, roughly 15% of which are singletons. Sequenced material: PBMCs or a T cell subset sorted from them (not recorded which). The receptors were sampled from a man between 18 and 29 years old who had mild COVID-19 (a few samples of this study predate the infection). Cell type and time point are not known. CDR3s leave out the opening cysteine and the closing phenylalanine or tryptophan.

V gene: TRBV5-1
J gene: TRBJ2-5
CDR3 protein: ASSGVSGNKETQY

V gene: TRBV11-1
J gene: TRBJ1-1
CDR3 protein: ASSTDRDTEAF

V gene: TRBV4-3
J gene: TRBJ1-6
CDR3 protein: ASSQDAVFGTPGSPLH

V gene: TRBV11-2
J gene: TRBJ1-1
CDR3 protein: ASSLREGATEAF

V gene: TRBV4-1
J gene: TRBJ2-7
CDR3 protein: ASSQGRGSSYEQY

V gene: TRBV20-1
J gene: TRBJ2-1
CDR3 protein: SARNNEQF

V gene: TRBV11-2
J gene: TRBJ2-3
CDR3 protein: ASSLWGGPQY

V gene: TRBV20-1
J gene: TRBJ2-5
CDR3 protein: SARGRTQETQY

V gene: TRBV12-3/TRBV12-4
J gene: TRBJ2-1
CDR3 protein: ASSQTGVEQF

V gene: TRBV5-1
J gene: TRBJ2-7
CDR3 protein: ASSLGGHEQY

V gene: TRBV7-8
J gene: TRBJ2-5
CDR3 protein: ASTQWAGGRETQY

V gene: TRBV5-4
J gene: TRBJ2-5
CDR3 protein: ASSLVGGGVQETQY

V gene: TRBV7-6
J gene: TRBJ2-5
CDR3 protein: ASSRGGFEGETQY

V gene: TRBV4-2
J gene: TRBJ1-2
CDR3 protein: ASSQERAATNYGYT

V gene: TRBV7-2
J gene: TRBJ2-3
CDR3 protein: ASSLAGLAGGDTQY

V gene: TRBV18
J gene: TRBJ2-2
CDR3 protein: ASSPTRDGPAGELF

V gene: TRBV24-1
J gene: TRBJ2-5
CDR3 protein: ATSVTVGIGRETQY

V gene: TRBV4-3
J gene: TRBJ2-3
CDR3 protein: ASSQEAGRHTDTQY

V gene: TRBV5-4
J gene: TRBJ2-5
CDR3 protein: ASNSLAGGRETQY

V gene: TRBV2
J gene: TRBJ2-7
CDR3 protein: ASTSSLYEQY

V gene: TRBV3-1
J gene: TRBJ2-3
CDR3 protein: ASSYPGTPTTDTQY

V gene: TRBV29-1
J gene: TRBJ2-5
CDR3 protein: SAQTGNQETQY

V gene: TRBV7-6
J gene: TRBJ2-7
CDR3 protein: ASSLKAVNYEQY

V gene: TRBV6-6
J gene: TRBJ1-3
CDR3 protein: ASSSQGGNTIY

V gene: TRBV4-1
J gene: TRBJ2-5
CDR3 protein: ASSQGEGEGQETQY

V gene: TRBV15
J gene: TRBJ1-4
CDR3 protein: ATSRDRGVEKLF

V gene: TRBV7-2
J gene: TRBJ1-1
CDR3 protein: ASSLGGLLLNTEAF

V gene: TRBV5-1
J gene: TRBJ1-1
CDR3 protein: ASSLFQNTEAF

V gene: TRBV5-1
J gene: TRBJ2-2
CDR3 protein: ASSHRQKVNTGELF

V gene: TRBV7-2
J gene: TRBJ2-4
CDR3 protein: ASSVGLAGGNIQY

V gene: TRBV5-1
J gene: TRBJ2-3
CDR3 protein: ASSLLASSDTQY

V gene: TRBV5-5
J gene: TRBJ2-7
CDR3 protein: ASSPRQGATFSYEQY

V gene: TRBV11-2
J gene: TRBJ2-1
CDR3 protein: ASSLDGTGKGHEQF

V gene: TRBV6-5
J gene: TRBJ1-5
CDR3 protein: ASSWGGENQPQH

V gene: TRBV4-3
J gene: TRBJ2-7
CDR3 protein: ASSQGINGGGRYEQY

V gene: TRBV29-1
J gene: TRBJ2-5
CDR3 protein: SVRGQPWETQY

V gene: TRBV7-9
J gene: TRBJ2-3
CDR3 protein: ASSLAPGPLSGGDTQY

V gene: TRBV6-2/TRBV6-3
J gene: TRBJ2-7
CDR3 protein: ASSDSSYEQY

V gene: TRBV6-5
J gene: TRBJ2-7
CDR3 protein: ASSRTVKTYEQY

V gene: TRBV4-1
J gene: TRBJ2-5
CDR3 protein: ASSPRPQETQY

V gene: TRBV12-3/TRBV12-4
J gene: TRBJ2-3
CDR3 protein: ASSLVGVDTQY

V gene: TRBV4-3
J gene: TRBJ1-2
CDR3 protein: ASSQAQGLRDGYT

V gene: TRBV5-1
J gene: TRBJ2-7
CDR3 protein: ASSPGIAGVYEQY

V gene: TRBV24-1
J gene: TRBJ2-3
CDR3 protein: ATSDFASGGVSDTQY

V gene: TRBV12-3/TRBV12-4
J gene: TRBJ2-2
CDR3 protein: ASSLAGGAGELF

V gene: TRBV7-9
J gene: TRBJ2-7
CDR3 protein: ASRGLGRAEEQY

V gene: TRBV7-3
J gene: TRBJ2-3
CDR3 protein: ASKDRVSDTQY

V gene: TRBV20-1
J gene: TRBJ1-4
CDR3 protein: SARSGGWNEKLF

V gene: TRBV19
J gene: TRBJ1-5
CDR3 protein: ASSSPRGPQPQH

V gene: TRBV6-5
J gene: TRBJ2-5
CDR3 protein: ASSYLSPRVSSETQY

V gene: TRBV3-1
J gene: TRBJ1-4
CDR3 protein: ASSQDLAGSREKLF